This passage covers 26 T cell receptor beta chains from one sample sequenced in a study of T cell responses to AZD1222 COVID-19 vaccine. Clones were sequenced by immunoSEQ multiplex PCR, and TCRdb holds only the in-frame ones, with some missing. The sample records tens of thousands of clones, approximately 88% being singletons. The input for sequencing was peripheral blood, taken 28 days after the second AZD1222 dose. The origin of the receptors is an adult who received the AZD1222 COVID-19 vaccine.

The V call is TRBV19, the J call TRBJ1-5; D gene ambiguous. The CDR3 runs 12 residues. The ends were cut back, 2 bases at V and 9 bases at J, with 8 bases in the middle. Per the germline V gene, CDR1 is LNHDA and CDR2 is SQIVND (reference sequence). The CDR3 DNA reads TGTGCCAGTAGTATATCCCGCTGGCCCCAGCATTTT. Protein: CASSISRWPQHF.

This clone was counted a few times. The V call is TRBV5-1, the J call TRBJ2-3; TRBD1 agrees at 7 bases. Germline V gene sequence: CDR1 SGHRS, CDR2 YFSETQ. The CDR3 is made up of 15 amino acids. With V trimmed by 4 bases and J by 2 bases, 7 bases remained unmatched. The CDR3 is CASSRGTDPTDTQYF. The CDR3 nucleotides read TGCGCCAGCAGCCGTGGGACAGACCCCACAGATACGCAGTATTTT.

The rearrangement joins TRBV19 to TRBJ2-6; TRBD1 might be the D (6 bases). CDR3 length equals 17 residues. Germline lookup yields CDR1 LNHDA and CDR2 SQIVND (reference sequence). The ends were cut back, 3 bases at V and 0 bases at J, with 12 bases in the middle. This CDR3 is CASSIQGLLSGANVLTF. The CDR3, as DNA: TGTGCCAGTAGTATTCAGGGGCTCCTCTCTGGGGCCAACGTCCTGACTTTC.

V usage is TRBV2 and J usage is TRBJ1-2; tentative D call: TRBD1 (5 bases). This CDR3 is built from 11 residues. Germline V gene lookup returns CDR1 SNHLY and CDR2 FYNNEI. V was cut by 8 bases and J by 8 bases, with 12 bases left in between. CDR3 sequence reads: CASDGGVGYTF. The CDR3 DNA reads TGTGCCAGCGATGGGGGAGTAGGCTACACCTTC.

The chain is built from TRBV7-9 and TRBJ2-2; 7 bases map to TRBD1. The germline CDR1 and CDR2 sequences are SEHNR and FQNEAQ (reference sequence). V gave up 4 bases and J gave up 8 bases; unmatched junction bases: 13. This CDR3 contains 16 residues. The CDR3 spells CASSSLGQNLLGELFF. The CDR3 nucleotides are TGTGCCAGCAGCTCGCTGGGACAGAACCTTCTTGGGGAGCTGTTTTTT.

The chain has TRBV5-1 and TRBJ1-1; D uncertain. Germline V gene lookup returns CDR1 SGHRS and CDR2 YFSETQ. V was clipped by 5 bases and J by 1 base, with 12 bases between them. CDR3 length: 14 amino acids. The DNA of the CDR3 is TGCGCCAGCAGACAAGACACTTCGAACACTGAAGCTTTCTTT. Residues: CASRQDTSNTEAFF.

Concerning this clone itself: Its ends do not fully match the called genes, so a read error is possible. The chain links TRBV7-9 to TRBJ1-5, with TRBD1 matching 10 bases. The length of the CDR3 is 16 residues. Germline-derived CDR1 and CDR2 are SEHNR and FQNEAQ (reference sequence). CDR3 in DNA: TGTGCCAGCAGCCTAGCCGGGACAGGGGCCAATCAGCCCCAGCATTTT. Its translation: CASSLAGTGANQPQHF.

Only a few counts were recorded for this clone. V gene TRBV3-1 (or the pseudogene TRBV3-2) combines with J gene TRBJ2-5; D is unclear. In germline, CDR1 is LGHDT, CDR2 YNNKEL (reference sequence). Trimming took off 0 bases at V and 3 bases at J, with 8 bases between the two ends. The CDR3 has 14 amino acids. The CDR3 nucleotides are TGTGCCAGCAGCCAAGATACAACTAAAGAGACCCAGTACTTC. It is translated as CASSQDTTKETQYF.

The chain is built from TRBV9 and TRBJ1-4; no clear D gene. Per the germline V gene, CDR1 is SGDLS and CDR2 is YYNGEE. This CDR3 region has 15 residues. With 0 bases removed from V and 6 bases from J, the gap between germline ends came to 12 bases. The CDR3 sequence: CASSVALNFDEKLFF. As DNA, the CDR3 is TGTGCCAGCAGCGTAGCCTTGAATTTTGATGAAAAACTGTTTTTT. Full variable domain (missing parts from reference TRBV9 and TRBJ1-4): DSGVTQTPKHLITATGQRVTLRCSPRSGDLSVYWYQQSLDQGLQFLIQYYNGEERAKGNILERFSAQQFPDLHSELNLSSLELGDSALYFCASSVALNFDEKLFFGSGTQLSVL.

The chain has TRBV7-9 and TRBJ1-2; no clear D. Germline loops: CDR1 SEHNR, CDR2 FQNEAQ (reference sequence). The CDR3 has 11 residues. V lost 3 bases and J 3 bases, leaving 2 bases between the germline ends. CDR3 DNA: TGTGCCAGCAGCTTCGACTATGGCTACACCTTC. Translated: CASSFDYGYTF.

The rearrangement uses TRBV27 and TRBJ1-5; 7 bases align to TRBD1. V dropped 7 bases and J dropped 4; count of bases not matched to a gene: 10. The germline gives CDR1 MNHEY, CDR2 SMNVEV (reference sequence). The CDR3 is 15 amino acids. CDR3 coding DNA: TGTGCCAGCACCCCGAGAGGGACAGAGAATCAGCCCCAGCATTTT. This gives the protein CASTPRGTENQPQHF.

This clone was detected only once. V is TRBV28 and J is TRBJ2-3; 8 nucleotides match TRBD1. CDR1 and CDR2 from the germline V gene are MDHEN and SYDVKM. Trimming at V came to 4 bases and at J to 2 bases, leaving 5 bases not matched to a gene. The CDR3 contains 15 residues. The CDR3 region is CASSSGQAPTDTQYF. The CDR3 DNA sequence: TGTGCCAGCAGTTCGGGACAGGCGCCCACAGATACGCAGTATTTT. Full variable domain (outside the CDR3, taken from reference TRBV28 and TRBJ2-3): DVKVTQSSRYLVKRTGEKVFLECVQDMDHENMFWYRQDPGLGLRLIYFSYDVKMKEKGDIPEGYSVSREKKERFSLILESASTNQTSMYLCASSSGQAPTDTQYFGPGTRLTVL.

This chain uses TRBV3-1 (or the pseudogene TRBV3-2) with TRBJ2-5; D possibly corresponds to TRBD2 (5 bases). The germline V gene encodes CDR1 LGHDT and CDR2 YNNKEL (reference sequence). Trimming pared 4 bases from V and 3 bases from J, leaving 12 bases between. The length of the CDR3 is 14 residues. CDR3 DNA: TGTGCCAGCAGCCCCGAGGCAGCGGAAGAGACCCAGTACTTC. This translates into CASSPEAAEETQYF.

This chain links TRBV11-2 with TRBJ2-3, with 8 nucleotides matching TRBD2. This CDR3 comprises 16 residues. V trimming: 5 bases; J trimming: 2 bases; junction bases outside the gene matches: 9. The germline V gene encodes CDR1 SGHAT and CDR2 FQNNGV. CDR3 sequence: CASSNGGLAITDTQYF. CDR3 in DNA: TGTGCCAGCAGCAACGGTGGACTAGCAATCACAGATACGCAGTATTTT. The variable domain in full, completed from reference TRBV11-2 and TRBJ2-3, reads EAGVAQSPRYKIIEKRQSVAFWCNPISGHATLYWYQQILGQGPKLLIQFQNNGVVDDSQLPKDRFSAERLKGVDSTLKIQPAKLEDSAVYLCASSNGGLAITDTQYFGPGTRLTVL.

V usage is TRBV3-1 (or the pseudogene TRBV3-2) and J usage is TRBJ1-1; D unclear. V was cut by 4 bases and J by 5 bases, with 17 bases left in between. The CDR3 contains 15 residues. Germline V CDR1 and CDR2: LGHDT, YNNKEL (reference sequence). CDR3 bases: TGTGCCAGCAGCCGGTCTCCTCCGGGAGGGACTGAAGCTTTCTTT. Protein: CASSRSPPGGTEAFF.

This clone is medium-sized by share. This rearrangement joins TRBV5-1 to TRBJ2-7, with 10 bases that match TRBD1. The germline V gene encodes CDR1 SGHRS and CDR2 YFSETQ. The CDR3 is 15 amino acids. Unmatched junction bases numbered 8, after V lost 3 bases and J lost 5 bases. CDR3: CASSSGTGESDEQYF. As DNA, the CDR3 is TGCGCCAGCAGCTCCGGGACAGGGGAATCGGACGAGCAGTACTTC. The full variable domain, completed using reference TRBV5-1 and TRBJ2-7, is KAGVTQTPRYLIKTRGQQVTLSCSPISGHRSVSWYQQTPGQGLQFLFEYFSETQRNKGNFPGRFSGRQFSNSRSEMNVSTLELGDSALYLCASSSGTGESDEQYFGPGTRLTVT.

The chain employs TRBV6-2 or TRBV6-3 and TRBJ2-4; possibly TRBD2 for D (5 bases). Trimming shortened V by 8 bases and J by 0 bases, and 17 bases separated the two germline ends. Per the germline V gene, CDR1 is MNHEY and CDR2 is SVGEGT. This CDR3 has 16 residues. CDR3 sequence: CASGWYGRLAKNIQYF. The CDR3 region has the DNA TGTGCCAGCGGTTGGTATGGGAGACTAGCCAAAAACATTCAGTACTTC.

The V gene is TRBV28, the J gene TRBJ1-4; perhaps TRBD1 as D (6 bases). Germline V gene sequence: CDR1 MDHEN, CDR2 SYDVKM. This CDR3 comprises 15 residues. V was shortened by 6 bases and J by 7 bases, with 18 bases between the two germline ends. The CDR3 loop is CASSLSRGGGEKLFF. DNA for the CDR3: TGTGCCAGCAGCCTATCCAGAGGGGGAGGTGAAAAACTGTTTTTT.

V and J are TRBV19 and TRBJ2-7; D gene ambiguous. This CDR3 comprises 15 residues. Germline lookup yields CDR1 LNHDA and CDR2 SQIVND (reference sequence). V gave up 3 bases and J gave up 2 bases, with 14 bases separating them. CDR3 sequence (DNA): TGTGCCAGTAGTATTGGAAAGGGATTCCCCTACGAGCAGTACTTC. The encoded protein is CASSIGKGFPYEQYF.

The chain links TRBV27 to TRBJ2-7, with TRBD1 as a possible D gene (6 bases). Trimming shortened V by 5 bases and J by 1 base, and 21 bases separated the two germline ends. This CDR3 contains 17 residues. Germline V lookup: CDR1 MNHEY, CDR2 SMNVEV (reference sequence). The CDR3 loop is CASSPQGLAGVSYEQYF. The CDR3 nucleotides read TGTGCCAGCAGTCCGCAAGGATTGGCAGGGGTATCCTACGAGCAGTACTTC.

V gene TRBV2 combines with J gene TRBJ2-7; 7 nucleotides match TRBD1. The germline V gene encodes CDR1 SNHLY and CDR2 FYNNEI. There are 16 residues in the CDR3. Unmatched junction bases numbered 14, after V lost 2 bases and J lost 7 bases. Here the CDR3 DNA reads TGTGCCAGCAGTGAATCGTTGGGACAGAGTACGAAGGAGCAGTACTTC. Translating gives CASSESLGQSTKEQYF.

The chain is built from TRBV6-5 and TRBJ2-1; D remains ambiguous. Germline loops: CDR1 MNHEY, CDR2 SVGAGI. V lost 0 bases and J lost 4, with 7 bases in between. This CDR3 comprises 14 residues. CDR3 bases: TGTGCCAGCAGTTACTCGAGCCTTTACAATGAGCAGTTCTTC. Translating gives CASSYSSLYNEQFF.

This clone was detected once. This chain links TRBV6-5 with TRBJ1-6; the D gene is possibly TRBD1 (5 bases). The CDR3 is 16 amino acids. Trimming shortened V by 0 bases and J by 8 bases, and 14 bases separated the two germline ends. Germline CDR1 and CDR2: MNHEY and SVGAGI. Written as DNA, the CDR3 is TGTGCCAGCAGTTACTCGAACAGGCCGGAATATTCACCCCTCCACTTT. Its translation is CASSYSNRPEYSPLHF.

A note on this clone: Other DNA sequences within the sample encode an identical CDR3. The chain recombines TRBV5-6 with TRBJ2-5, with no clear D. V was clipped by 1 base and J by 5 bases, with 9 bases between them. The CDR3 totals 13 residues. CDR1 is SGHDT, CDR2 YYEEEE, per germline. CDR3 DNA: TGTGCCAGCAGCTTGCCAGTGGGGGAGACCCAGTACTTC. Protein: CASSLPVGETQYF.

This chain links TRBV4-3 with TRBJ1-1; 7 bases fit TRBD1. The CDR3 covers 16 residues. The ends lost 3 bases at V and 5 bases at J; junction bases unmatched: 12. Germline values: CDR1 LGHNA, CDR2 YSLEER. CDR3 residues: CASSQGVGQESTEAFF. In nucleotides, the CDR3 is TGCGCCAGCAGCCAGGGGGTCGGACAGGAAAGTACTGAAGCTTTCTTT.

CDR3: CASERGGAPGELFF. The DNA for the CDR3 is TGTGCCAGCGAAAGAGGAGGGGCCCCCGGGGAGCTGTTTTTT. V is TRBV9 and J is TRBJ2-2, with TRBD2 as a possible D gene (6 bases). Germline assignment: CDR1 SGDLS and CDR2 YYNGEE. Trimming stripped 7 bases from V and 6 bases from J, with 16 bases between. This CDR3 has 14 residues.